One T cell receptor beta chain is described in this entry. This clone occurred once. Its antigen remains unidentified. Base-call qualities are not available, and no considerably larger clone is one nucleotide away. Using the deep immunoSEQ assay, multiplex PCR amplified TCR CDR3 regions from genomic DNA. For each cell subset, the extracted genomic DNA was distributed evenly across all wells of several immunoSEQ 96-well plates, and each plate served as one replicate. Each replicate PCR for sorted subsets received around 200 ng genomic DNA, equal to about 30,000 T cell genomes. Purified libraries were quantified with a Qubit 3.0 fluorometer, sized on a Bioanalyzer 2100, and re-quantified with the KAPA Library Quantification kit. Every immunoSEQ 96-well plate was sequenced on a dedicated single-read 150-cycle Illumina NextSeq 550 flow cell. Concerning the study's data processing: Because only junctional sequences without quality scores were contained in the immunoSEQ output, filtering matching that applied to full-length reads could not be performed. To assign V/J genes and CDR3, sequences were annotated against IMGT germline references using PyIR, a Python wrapper for IgBLAST v1.9. Any read was removed if the V/J assignment was weak (E-value above 1e-6), the CDR3 was missing, or the read contained stop codons, out-of-frame junctions, or ambiguous translated residues. A V3J clonotype was defined by an identical inferred V gene, J gene, and CDR3 amino acid sequence. To compute the percentage overlap between repertoires, the number of shared unique clonotypes was divided by the size of the smaller repertoire. Repertoire richness was assessed with RTK rarefaction, the Chao1 estimator, and Recon v2.1 estimates of unobserved clonotypes. Generation probabilities for all TCRbeta clonotypes obtained by the gDNA method from a handful of donors were computed using OLGA. This immuneACCESS table, as held by TCRdb, lists in-frame sequences with V and J called but not all clones. Of the missing ones, under half trace to an unresolved V gene in checked studies; the others have no known cause. Clone size and V and J calls were adopted from that table, with D and trimming inferred from the DNA. The sample records about 2.1 million clones, roughly 91% of which are singletons. Under 2% of the sample is taken by the ten largest.

The record originates from a study of shared clonotypes between healthy human individuals (TCRdb year 2020). In the study overall: The cohort comprised a couple of women and a few men aged 18 to 49 years. Each donor's leukapheresis produced roughly between about 0.9 and 9.5 billion PBMCs. Different laboratories and diverse techniques were used to prepare libraries and sequence TCR repertoires, to increase sequencing depth and limit assay-specific biases. To estimate repertoire size and how much clonotype sharing occurs between individuals, the study deeply sequenced the blood TCR repertoires of a handful of healthy adults. For each donor, three plates each were used for CD4 naive and CD4 memory, two plates were used for CD8 naive, and one plate was used for CD8 memory. The research as a whole found: Sampling was restricted to blood, and TCR repertoires in tissues likely differ from the TCR repertoires found in blood. Pairwise subsampling indicated that sequencing depth was expected to affect the degree of clonotype sharing among donors. Sharing across a few donors was observed for roughly 5.4% of naive CD4, about 3.2% of naive CD8, 2% to 2.5% of memory CD4, and roughly 0.43% of memory CD8 clonotypes. Even with the large sequencing depth, rarefaction of the sorted-subset datasets indicated that sequencing was incomplete. Naive subsets generally had larger estimated clonotype richness than memory subsets did. The genetic and exposure-history diversity represented was limited by the small number of donors. Compared with non-shared clonotypes, the clonotypes found in all four sorted-subset donors had higher generation probabilities.

CD8 naive samples were obtained by positive selection for CCR7 among CD45RO-negative cells, yielding a CD45RA+CCR7+ population from which TemRA cells were excluded. Healthy HIV-negative adults with no recently reported acute infections or vaccinations were included as donors. Only Caucasian adults living in Nashville, Tennessee, USA were represented among the donors. Blood was obtained by leukapheresis, after which PBMCs were separated by Ficoll-Histopaque density gradient centrifugation and cryopreserved in liquid nitrogen vapor phase. Purity and quantity of every magnetically sorted T cell population were checked by analytical flow cytometry. Genomic DNA was isolated from every sorted fraction and measured by UV absorbance on a Nanodrop 2000c. V is pared back by 3 bases and J by 6 bases, with 15 bases lying between the germline termini. From the cysteine up to the phenylalanine, the CDR3 has a length of 14 residues. The DNA shown is the 42-base CDR3, in frame from base 1. The germline V gene sets CDR1 to SGHRS and CDR2 to YFSETQ.

The specimen sequenced was naive CD8+ T cells from PBMCs. Explained via the paper, the cell subset or site label denotes: CD45RA+CCR7+. The TCR originated in a man aged 18 to 29 in good health. Some clones in this sample may be carry-over from other donors' samples. The sequence joins TRBV5-1 to TRBJ1-1; there is no confident call for the D gene. The nucleotide sequence reads TGCGCCAGCAGCTCCGAGGATACGGGCCCTGAAGCTTTCTTT. This is translated as CASSSEDTGPEAFF. The reference TRBV5-1 and TRBJ1-1 proteins fill in what lies around the CDR3, so the full variable domain reads KAGVTQTPRYLIKTRGQQVTLSCSPISGHRSVSWYQQTPGQGLQFLFEYFSETQRNKGNFPGRFSGRQFSNSRSEMNVSTLELGDSALYLCASSSEDTGPEAFFGQGTRLTVV.